The rows below give T cell receptor beta chains drawn from one sample of a study of cytomegalovirus exposure and HLA in healthy donors. Generated by immunoSEQ multiplex PCR, the TCRdb table keeps only in-frame clones and is missing some. The data show more than 95,000 clones, around 15% seen once. Sequenced: PBMCs. The receptors here all came from a female donor in good health and CMV-seronegative. CDR3s include the opening cysteine and the closing phenylalanine or tryptophan. The size of a clone is reported for some rows only, either as once, few or many, or as a class for expanded clones.

>TRBV30|TRBJ1-2|few
CAWSVGTGGAVYTF
>TRBV5-8|TRBJ2-7|once
CASSFLDRGYEQYF
>TRBV7-2|TRBJ2-1|few
CASSLVAGRTYNEQFF
>TRBV6-1|TRBJ1-2|few
CASSSGTGKYYGYTF
>TRBV28|TRBJ1-4|few
CASSMQGADNEKLFF
>TRBV25-1|TRBJ1-2|.
CASRIKGDYGYTF
>TRBV5-1|TRBJ1-1|.
CASSLRPGQKNTEAFF
>TRBV7-2|TRBJ2-6|few
CASSPERRSGANVLTF
>TRBV28|TRBJ1-5|.
CASKNPLRDREQPQHF
>TRBV6-1|TRBJ1-2|.
CASSRQDYGYTF
>TRBV2|TRBJ1-1|.
CAGRLDTENTEAFF
>TRBV28|TRBJ2-7|.
CASSPYFYEQYF
>TRBV5-6|TRBJ2-7|.
CASSLLAASSYEQYF
>TRBV5-1|TRBJ2-1|few
CASSLTGELHNEQFF
>TRBV19|TRBJ2-2|.
CASSETGNTGELFF
>TRBV7-9|TRBJ1-5|.
CASTSSGNQPQHF
>TRBV14|TRBJ1-2|few
CASSQDRDRSTGVPYGYTF
>TRBV2|TRBJ2-2|.
CASSVDRGTGELFF
>TRBV30|TRBJ2-3|few
CAWSAILHTQYF
>TRBV5-8|TRBJ2-7|few
CASTTTGRGEQYF
>TRBV7-2|TRBJ1-1|many
CASSLLQATEAFF
>TRBV29-1|TRBJ1-2|.
CSVGDSYGYTF
>TRBV29-1|TRBJ1-4|.
CSVDGGQGSFGEKLFF
>TRBV5-1|TRBJ2-7|.
CASSLGLAGQEQYF
>TRBV4-1|TRBJ2-1|.
CASSQEGLAGLYNEQFF
>TRBV4-2|TRBJ2-5|once
CASSQGAGTGLETQYF
>TRBV6-1|TRBJ2-1|few
CASTGDRGANEQFF
>TRBV5-6|TRBJ1-4|.
CASSFVRGHGEKLFF
>TRBV7-9|TRBJ1-2|.
CASSLEGASYGYTF
>TRBV5-1|TRBJ2-3|.
CASSASGFDTDTQYF
>TRBV28|TRBJ1-2|few
CASRPDRRGYTF
>TRBV30|TRBJ1-6|.
CAWRGGNRDSSPLHF
>TRBV4-1|TRBJ1-2|few
CASSQGTGPGYTF
>TRBV5-8|TRBJ1-5|.
CASSWRGWDLSNQPQHF
>TRBV2|TRBJ2-3|.
CASSETRSLSTDTQYF
>TRBV15|TRBJ1-3|few
CATSTEELGRSVDTIYF
>TRBV30|TRBJ2-7|few
CACPRGTGVYEQYF
>TRBV25-1|TRBJ1-2|.
CASSTLTGGVSGYTF
>TRBV13|TRBJ1-2|few
CASTVSDGAFRDGYTF
>TRBV5-6|TRBJ2-1|.
CASSPQGASYNEQFF
>TRBV2|TRBJ1-5|.
CASSGIRDRGLHSNQPQHF
>TRBV10-1|TRBJ1-5|few
CASRKTSSPGFHQPQHF
>TRBV7-8|TRBJ1-1|few
CASSNGQLMNTEAFF
>TRBV30|TRBJ2-7|few
CAWSGGTSYEQYF
>TRBV6-5|TRBJ2-6|.
CASSYVATGANVLTF
>TRBV29-1|TRBJ2-4|.
CSVQLVGGNIQYF
>TRBV6-6|TRBJ1-1|few
CASSYRGGWTEAFF
>TRBV7-9|TRBJ2-5|few
CASSLLGRGSQETQYF